Included here is one T cell receptor beta chain sequence, with context. Its antigen is not identified. The data stem from a study of cytomegalovirus exposure and HLA in healthy donors. Broader study findings: Cytomegalovirus association was listed for roughly 160 TCR beta chains. Cytomegalovirus status was reportedly diagnosed by the classifier with high sensitivity and specificity.

13 Jbeta primers and 60 Vbeta primers were used for the PCR. Repertoires were generated with immunoSEQ multiplex PCR, while TCRdb's copy carries only in-frame clones and drops some. The sample yields approximately 170,000 clones, about four fifths seen once. The germline gives CDR1 SGHNT, CDR2 YYREEE (reference sequence). Trimming left V 4 bases short and J 6 bases short, with 20 bases between. There are 16 residues in the CDR3. The sample consisted of PBMCs. V gene TRBV5-4 combines with J gene TRBJ2-1; possible D gene TRBD1, 7 bases. The sequence was obtained from a man in his forties or fifties in good health and CMV-seropositive. CDR3 region: CASSHTTGHGSNEQFF. For the CDR3, the DNA is TGTGCCAGCAGCCATACGACAGGGCACGGGAGCAATGAGCAGTTCTTC.